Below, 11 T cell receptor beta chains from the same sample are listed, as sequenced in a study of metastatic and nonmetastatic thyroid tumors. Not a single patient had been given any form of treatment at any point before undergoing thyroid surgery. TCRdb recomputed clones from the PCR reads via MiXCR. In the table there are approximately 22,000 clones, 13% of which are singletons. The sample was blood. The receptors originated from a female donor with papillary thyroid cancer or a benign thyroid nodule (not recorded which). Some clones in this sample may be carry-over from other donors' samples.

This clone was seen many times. CDR3 sequence (DNA): TGTGCCACCAGTGTCCCGGGACCTCCAGGCGGCGAGCAGTACTTC. Amino acid sequence: CATSVPGPPGGEQYF. This rearrangement joins TRBV24-1 to TRBJ2-7; D tentatively fits TRBD1 or TRBD2 (5 bases each). Trimming cost V 5 bases and J 6 bases, with 19 bases left between them. The CDR3 sequence is 15 residues long. CDR1 is KGHDR and CDR2 is SFDVKD in the germline V gene.

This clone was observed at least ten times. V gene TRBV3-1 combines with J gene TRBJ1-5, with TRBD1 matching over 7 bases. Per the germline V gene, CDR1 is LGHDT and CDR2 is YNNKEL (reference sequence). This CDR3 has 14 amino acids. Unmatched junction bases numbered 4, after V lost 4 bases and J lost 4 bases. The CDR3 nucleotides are TGTGCCAGCAGCCGGGGACAGAGAAATCAGCCCCAGCATTTT. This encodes CASSRGQRNQPQHF.

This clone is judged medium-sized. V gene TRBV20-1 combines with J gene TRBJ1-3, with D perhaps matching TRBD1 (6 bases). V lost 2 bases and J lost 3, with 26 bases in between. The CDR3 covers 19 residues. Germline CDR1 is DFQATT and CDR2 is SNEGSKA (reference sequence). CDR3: CSARSIGGTSLGGGNTIYF. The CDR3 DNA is TGCAGTGCTAGAAGCATAGGGGGGACCTCCCTTGGAGGTGGAAACACCATATATTTT.

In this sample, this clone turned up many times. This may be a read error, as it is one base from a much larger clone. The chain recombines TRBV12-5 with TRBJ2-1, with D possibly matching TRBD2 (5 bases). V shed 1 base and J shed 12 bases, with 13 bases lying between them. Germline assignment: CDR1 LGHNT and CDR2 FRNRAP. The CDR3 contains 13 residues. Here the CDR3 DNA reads TGTGCTAGTGGTTTGGAAACTTCGGGGAGGCAGTTCTTC. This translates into CASGLETSGRQFF. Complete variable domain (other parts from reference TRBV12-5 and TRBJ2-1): DARVTQTPRHKVTEMGQEVTMRCQPILGHNTVFWYRQTMMQGLELLAYFRNRAPLDDSGMPKDRFSAEMPDATLATLKIQPSEPRDSAVYFCASGLETSGRQFFGPGTRLTVL.

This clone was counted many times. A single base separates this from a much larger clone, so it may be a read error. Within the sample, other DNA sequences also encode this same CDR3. DNA of the CDR3: TGCGCCACCAGCTACTCGTACAATGAGCAGTTCTTC. It translates to CATSYSYNEQFF. The rearrangement links TRBV15 to TRBJ2-1; unclear D gene. The V gene's germline CDR1 is LNHNV and CDR2 YYDKDF (reference sequence). The CDR3 is 12 residues long.

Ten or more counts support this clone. CDR3 in amino acids: CSAPPRGLAGVGTDTQYF. DNA for the CDR3: TGCAGTGCTCCCCCTCGGGGACTAGCGGGAGTGGGCACAGATACGCAGTATTTT. This chain joins TRBV20-1 and TRBJ2-3; 14 positions agree with TRBD2. The CDR3 is 18 residues long. After removal of 5 bases from V and 1 base from J, the junction contained 11 bases not matched to a gene. Germline CDR1 reads DFQATT; CDR2 reads SNEGSKA (reference sequence).

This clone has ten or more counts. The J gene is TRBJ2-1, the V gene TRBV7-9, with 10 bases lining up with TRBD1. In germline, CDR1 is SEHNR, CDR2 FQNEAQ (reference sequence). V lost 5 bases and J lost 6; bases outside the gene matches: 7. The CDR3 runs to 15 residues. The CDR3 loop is CASSPGTGALNEQFF. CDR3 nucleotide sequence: TGTGCCAGCAGCCCCGGGACAGGGGCGCTCAATGAGCAGTTCTTC. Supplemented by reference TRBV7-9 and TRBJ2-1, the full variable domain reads DTGVSQNPRHKITKRGQNVTFRCDPISEHNRLYWYRQTLGQGPEFLTYFQNEAQLEKSRLLSDRFSAERPKGSFSTLEIQRTEQGDSAMYLCASSPGTGALNEQFFGPGTRLTVL.

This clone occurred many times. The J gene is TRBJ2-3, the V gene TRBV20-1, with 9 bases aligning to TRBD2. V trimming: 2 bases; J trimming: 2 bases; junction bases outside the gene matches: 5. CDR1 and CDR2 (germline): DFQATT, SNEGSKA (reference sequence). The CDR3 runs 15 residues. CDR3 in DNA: TGCAGTGCTAGATTTTTAGCGGGAGACACAGATACGCAGTATTTT. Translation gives CSARFLAGDTDTQYF.

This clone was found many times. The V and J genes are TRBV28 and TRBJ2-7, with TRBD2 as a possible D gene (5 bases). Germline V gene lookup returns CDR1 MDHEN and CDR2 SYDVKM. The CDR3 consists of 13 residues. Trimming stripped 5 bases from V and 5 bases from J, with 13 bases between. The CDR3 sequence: CASSPRGSHEQYF. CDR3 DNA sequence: TGTGCCAGCAGTCCCCGGGGATCCCACGAGCAGTACTTC.

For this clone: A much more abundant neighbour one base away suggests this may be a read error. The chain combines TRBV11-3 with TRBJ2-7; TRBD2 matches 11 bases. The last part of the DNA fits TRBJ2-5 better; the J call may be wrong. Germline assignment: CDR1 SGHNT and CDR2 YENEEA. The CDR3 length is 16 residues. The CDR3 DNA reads TGTGCCAGCAGCTTAAGGGGACTAGCGGTAGGGGAGACCCAGTACTTC. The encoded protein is CASSLRGLAVGETQYF.

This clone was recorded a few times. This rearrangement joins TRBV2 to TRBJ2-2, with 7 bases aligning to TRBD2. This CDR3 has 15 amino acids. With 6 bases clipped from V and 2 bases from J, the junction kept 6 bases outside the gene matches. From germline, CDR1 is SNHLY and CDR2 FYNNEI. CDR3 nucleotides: TGTGCCAGCAGACGGGAGCGGGGCAACACCGGGGAGCTGTTTTTT. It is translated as CASRRERGNTGELFF.